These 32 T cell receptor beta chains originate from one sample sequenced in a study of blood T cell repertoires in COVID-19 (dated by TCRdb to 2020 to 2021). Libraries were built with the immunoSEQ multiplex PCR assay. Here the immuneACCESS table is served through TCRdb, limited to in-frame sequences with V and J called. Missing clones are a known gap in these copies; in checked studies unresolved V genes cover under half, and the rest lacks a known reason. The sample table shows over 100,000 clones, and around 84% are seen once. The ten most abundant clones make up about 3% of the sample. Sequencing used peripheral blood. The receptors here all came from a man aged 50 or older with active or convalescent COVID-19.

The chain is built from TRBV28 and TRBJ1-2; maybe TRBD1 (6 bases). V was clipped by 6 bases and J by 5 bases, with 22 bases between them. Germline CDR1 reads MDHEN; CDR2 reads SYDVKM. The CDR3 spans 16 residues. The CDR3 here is CASSQSLQGIGYGYTF. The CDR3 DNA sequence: TGTGCCAGCAGCCAAAGTCTCCAGGGGATTGGGTATGGCTACACCTTC.

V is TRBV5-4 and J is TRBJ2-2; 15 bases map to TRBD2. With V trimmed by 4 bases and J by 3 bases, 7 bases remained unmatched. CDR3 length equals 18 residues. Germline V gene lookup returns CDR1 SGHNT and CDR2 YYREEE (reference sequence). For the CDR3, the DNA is TGTGCCAGCAGCCCCGGACTAGCGGGGGGGCTGTACACCGGGGAGCTGTTTTTT. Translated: CASSPGLAGGLYTGELFF.

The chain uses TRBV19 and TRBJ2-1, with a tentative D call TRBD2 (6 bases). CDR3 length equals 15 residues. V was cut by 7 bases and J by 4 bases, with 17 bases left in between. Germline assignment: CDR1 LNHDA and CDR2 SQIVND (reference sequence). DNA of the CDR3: TGTGCCAGTACCTTGACTAGTCTAACGTACAATGAGCAGTTCTTC. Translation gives CASTLTSLTYNEQFF.

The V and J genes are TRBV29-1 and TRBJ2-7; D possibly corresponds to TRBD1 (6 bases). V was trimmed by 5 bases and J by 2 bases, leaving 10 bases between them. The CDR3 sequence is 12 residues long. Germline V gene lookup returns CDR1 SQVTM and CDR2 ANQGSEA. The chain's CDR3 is CSVFTGTYEQYF. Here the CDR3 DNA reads TGCAGCGTTTTTACAGGGACCTACGAGCAGTACTTC.

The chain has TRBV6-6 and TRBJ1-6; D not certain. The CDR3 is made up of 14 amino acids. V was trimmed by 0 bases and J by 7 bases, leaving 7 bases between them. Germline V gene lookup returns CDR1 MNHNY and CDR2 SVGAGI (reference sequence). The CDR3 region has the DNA TGTGCCAGCAGTTACTCCACGGGGAATTCACCCCTCCACTTT. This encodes CASSYSTGNSPLHF.

The CDR3 here is CASSKDRGGGTDTQYF. As DNA, the CDR3 is TGTGCCAGCAGCAAAGACAGAGGCGGGGGGACGGATACGCAGTATTTT. The chain is built from TRBV21-1 and TRBJ2-3; no check of the table's D call, TRBD2, against the DNA was made. TRBV21-1 is listed as a pseudogene. The CDR3 is made up of 16 amino acids.

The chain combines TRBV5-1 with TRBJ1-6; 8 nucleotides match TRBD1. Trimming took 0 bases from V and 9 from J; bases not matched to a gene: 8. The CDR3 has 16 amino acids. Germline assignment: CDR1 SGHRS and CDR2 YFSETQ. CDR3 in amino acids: CASSLGAGGLGSPLHF. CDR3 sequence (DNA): TGCGCCAGCAGCTTGGGGGCAGGGGGCTTGGGTTCACCCCTCCACTTT. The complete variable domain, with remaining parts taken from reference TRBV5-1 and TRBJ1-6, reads KAGVTQTPRYLIKTRGQQVTLSCSPISGHRSVSWYQQTPGQGLQFLFEYFSETQRNKGNFPGRFSGRQFSNSRSEMNVSTLELGDSALYLCASSLGAGGLGSPLHFGNGTRLTVT.

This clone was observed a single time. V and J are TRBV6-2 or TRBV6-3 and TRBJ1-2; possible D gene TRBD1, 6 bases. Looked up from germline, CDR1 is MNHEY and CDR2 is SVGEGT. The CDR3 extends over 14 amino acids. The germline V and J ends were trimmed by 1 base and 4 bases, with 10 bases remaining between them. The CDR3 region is CASSYYRESYGYTF. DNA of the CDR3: TGTGCCAGCAGTTACTACAGGGAGAGCTATGGCTACACCTTC.

CDR3 sequence reads: CASSSQGPISGNTIYF. The CDR3 DNA reads TGCGCCAGCAGCTCACAGGGGCCCATCTCTGGAAACACCATATATTTT. The chain links TRBV5-1 to TRBJ1-3; 7 bases line up with TRBD1. The V gene's germline CDR1 is SGHRS and CDR2 YFSETQ. The CDR3 loop spans 16 amino acids. Losses at the gene ends were 3 bases for V and 0 bases for J; bases not matched to a gene: 6.

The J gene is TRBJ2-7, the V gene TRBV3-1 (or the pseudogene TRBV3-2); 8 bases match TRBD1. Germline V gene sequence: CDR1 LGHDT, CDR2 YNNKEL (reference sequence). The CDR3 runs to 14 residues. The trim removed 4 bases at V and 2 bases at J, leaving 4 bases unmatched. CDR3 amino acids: CASSLGTGAYEQYF. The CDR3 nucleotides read TGTGCCAGCAGCCTCGGGACAGGCGCCTACGAGCAGTACTTC.

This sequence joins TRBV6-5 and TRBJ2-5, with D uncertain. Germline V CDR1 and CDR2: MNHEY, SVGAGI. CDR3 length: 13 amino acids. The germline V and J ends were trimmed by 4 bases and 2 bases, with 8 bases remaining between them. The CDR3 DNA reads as TGTGCCAGCAGTTTGGGCACACAAGAGACCCAGTACTTC. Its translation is CASSLGTQETQYF.

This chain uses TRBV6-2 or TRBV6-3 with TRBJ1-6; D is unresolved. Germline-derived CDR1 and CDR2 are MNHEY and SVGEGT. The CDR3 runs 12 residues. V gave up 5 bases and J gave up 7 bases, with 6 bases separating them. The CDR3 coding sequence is TGTGCCAGCAGTCCCGGGAATTCACCCCTCCACTTT. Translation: CASSPGNSPLHF.

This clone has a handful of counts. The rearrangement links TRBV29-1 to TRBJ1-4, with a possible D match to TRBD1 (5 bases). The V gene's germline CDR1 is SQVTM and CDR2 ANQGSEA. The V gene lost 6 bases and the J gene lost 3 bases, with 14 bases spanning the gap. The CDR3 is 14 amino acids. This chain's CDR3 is CSVGQGPANEKLFF. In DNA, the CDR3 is TGCAGCGTGGGCCAGGGCCCGGCTAATGAAAAACTGTTTTTT.

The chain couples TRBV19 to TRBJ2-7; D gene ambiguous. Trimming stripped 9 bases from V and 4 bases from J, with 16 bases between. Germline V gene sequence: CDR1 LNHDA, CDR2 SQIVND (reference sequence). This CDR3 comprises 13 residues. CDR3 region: CASAGFTGYEQYF. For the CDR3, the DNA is TGTGCCAGCGCCGGGTTTACCGGGTACGAGCAGTACTTC. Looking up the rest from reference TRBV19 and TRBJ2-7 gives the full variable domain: DGGITQSPKYLFRKEGQNVTLSCEQNLNHDAMYWYRQDPGQGLRLIYYSQIVNDFQKGDIAEGYSVSREKKESFPLTVTSAQKNPTAFYLCASAGFTGYEQYFGPGTRLTVT.

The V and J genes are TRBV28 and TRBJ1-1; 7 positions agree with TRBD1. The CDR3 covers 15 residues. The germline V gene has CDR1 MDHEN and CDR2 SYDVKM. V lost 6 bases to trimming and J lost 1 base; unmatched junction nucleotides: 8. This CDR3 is CASRTPGQRNTEAFF. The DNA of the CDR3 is TGTGCCAGCAGGACCCCGGGACAGAGGAACACTGAAGCTTTCTTT.

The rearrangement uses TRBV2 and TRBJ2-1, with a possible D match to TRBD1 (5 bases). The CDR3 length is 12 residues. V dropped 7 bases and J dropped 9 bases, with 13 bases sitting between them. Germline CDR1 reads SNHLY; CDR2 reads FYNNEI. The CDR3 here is CASTQGWGEQFF. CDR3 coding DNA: TGTGCCAGCACCCAGGGTTGGGGTGAGCAGTTCTTC. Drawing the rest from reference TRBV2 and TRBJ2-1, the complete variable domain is EPEVTQTPSHQVTQMGQEVILRCVPISNHLYFYWYRQILGQKVEFLVSFYNNEISEKSEIFDDQFSVERPDGSNFTLKIRSTKLEDSAMYFCASTQGWGEQFFGPGTRLTVL.

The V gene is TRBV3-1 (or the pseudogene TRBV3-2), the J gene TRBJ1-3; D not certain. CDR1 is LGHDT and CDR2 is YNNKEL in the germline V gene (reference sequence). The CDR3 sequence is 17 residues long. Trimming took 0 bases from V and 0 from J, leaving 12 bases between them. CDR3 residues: CASSQDPSFYSGNTIYF. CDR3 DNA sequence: TGTGCCAGCAGCCAAGATCCGAGTTTCTACTCTGGAAACACCATATATTTT.

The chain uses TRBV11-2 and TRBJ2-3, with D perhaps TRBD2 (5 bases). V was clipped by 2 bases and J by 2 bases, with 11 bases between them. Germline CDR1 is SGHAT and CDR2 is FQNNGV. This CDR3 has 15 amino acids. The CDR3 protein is CASSLTRGSTDTQYF. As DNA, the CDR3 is TGTGCCAGCAGCTTAACCCGGGGTTCCACAGATACGCAGTATTTT.

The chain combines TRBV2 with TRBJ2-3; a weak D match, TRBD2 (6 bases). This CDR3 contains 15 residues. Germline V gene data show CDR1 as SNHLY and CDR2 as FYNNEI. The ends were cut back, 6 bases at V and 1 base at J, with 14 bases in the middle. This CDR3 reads CASRLRLGRTDTQYF. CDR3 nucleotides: TGTGCCAGCAGGCTAAGACTAGGGCGCACAGATACGCAGTATTTT.

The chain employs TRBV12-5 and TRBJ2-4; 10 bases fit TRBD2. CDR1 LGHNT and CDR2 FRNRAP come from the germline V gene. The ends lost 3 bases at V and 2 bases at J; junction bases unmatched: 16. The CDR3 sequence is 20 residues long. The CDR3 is CASGFPTGALAGVSKNIQYF. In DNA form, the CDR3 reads TGTGCTAGTGGTTTCCCGACAGGGGCGCTAGCGGGGGTTTCCAAAAACATTCAGTACTTC.

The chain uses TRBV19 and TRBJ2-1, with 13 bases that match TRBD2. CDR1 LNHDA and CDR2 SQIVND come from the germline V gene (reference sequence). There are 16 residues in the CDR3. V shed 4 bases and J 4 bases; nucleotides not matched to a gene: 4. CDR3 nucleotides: TGTGCCAGTAGTACCCTGACTAGCGGGGGGTACAATGAGCAGTTCTTC. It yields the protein CASSTLTSGGYNEQFF.

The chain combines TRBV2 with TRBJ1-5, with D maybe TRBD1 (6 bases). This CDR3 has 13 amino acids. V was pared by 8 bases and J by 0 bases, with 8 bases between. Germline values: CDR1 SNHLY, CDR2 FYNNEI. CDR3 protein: CASGDNSNQPQHF. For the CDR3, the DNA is TGTGCCAGCGGGGACAATAGCAATCAGCCCCAGCATTTT. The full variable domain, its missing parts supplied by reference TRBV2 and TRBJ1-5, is EPEVTQTPSHQVTQMGQEVILRCVPISNHLYFYWYRQILGQKVEFLVSFYNNEISEKSEIFDDQFSVERPDGSNFTLKIRSTKLEDSAMYFCASGDNSNQPQHFGDGTRLSIL.

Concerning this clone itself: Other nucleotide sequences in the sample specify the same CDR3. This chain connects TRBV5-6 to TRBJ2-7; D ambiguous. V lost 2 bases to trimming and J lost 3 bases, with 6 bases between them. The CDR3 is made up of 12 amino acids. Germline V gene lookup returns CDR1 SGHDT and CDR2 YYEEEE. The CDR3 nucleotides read TGTGCCAGCAGCTTATCCGGCTACGAGCAGTACGTC. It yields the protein CASSLSGYEQYV.

CDR3 sequence reads: CASRGTGTSNQPQHF. The CDR3 DNA is TGTGCCAGCAGGGGGACAGGTACCAGCAATCAGCCCCAGCATTTT. This rearrangement joins TRBV2 to TRBJ1-5; 8 positions match TRBD1. This CDR3 has 15 residues. With 6 bases clipped from V and 1 base from J, the junction kept 5 bases outside the gene matches. Germline V CDR1 and CDR2: SNHLY, FYNNEI.

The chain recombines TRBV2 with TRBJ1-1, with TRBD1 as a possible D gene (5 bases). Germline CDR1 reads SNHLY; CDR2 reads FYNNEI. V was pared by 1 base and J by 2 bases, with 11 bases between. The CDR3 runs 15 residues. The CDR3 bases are TGTGCCAGCAGTGAAGGCCAGGGATATAACACTGAAGCTTTCTTT. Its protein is CASSEGQGYNTEAFF.

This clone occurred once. In DNA form, the CDR3 reads TGTGCCAGCAGCTCCGACAGTCCCTCCTATGGCTACACCTTC. Residues: CASSSDSPSYGYTF. This rearrangement joins TRBV5-5 to TRBJ1-2, with a weak D call TRBD1 (5 bases). The CDR3 contains 14 residues. Trimming stripped 3 bases from V and 4 bases from J, with 13 bases between. Germline lookup yields CDR1 SGHKS and CDR2 YYEKEE (reference sequence).

CDR3 coding DNA: TGTGCCAGCTCACCACTGGCGGGGGGTACGGATACGCAGTATTTT. This translates into CASSPLAGGTDTQYF. The V and J genes are TRBV18 and TRBJ2-3; TRBD2 matches at 8 bases. Germline V gene sequence: CDR1 KGHSH, CDR2 LQKENI. The trim removed 1 base at V and 6 bases at J, leaving 6 bases unmatched. CDR3 size: 15 residues.

CDR3 sequence: CASRRDTNTGELFF. CDR3 coding DNA: TGCGCCAGCAGAAGAGACACCAACACCGGGGAGCTGTTTTTT. The chain links TRBV10-1 to TRBJ2-2; unclear D gene. CDR1 and CDR2 (germline): WNHNN, SYGVQD (reference sequence). Deletions cut 6 bases from V and 2 bases from J, with 10 bases between. The CDR3 covers 14 residues.

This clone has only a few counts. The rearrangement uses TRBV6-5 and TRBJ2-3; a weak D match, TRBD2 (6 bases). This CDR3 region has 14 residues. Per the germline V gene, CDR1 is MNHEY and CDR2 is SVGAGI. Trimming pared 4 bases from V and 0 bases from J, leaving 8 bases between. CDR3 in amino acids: CASSWGVSTDTQYF. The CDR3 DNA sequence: TGTGCCAGCAGTTGGGGGGTAAGCACAGATACGCAGTATTTT.

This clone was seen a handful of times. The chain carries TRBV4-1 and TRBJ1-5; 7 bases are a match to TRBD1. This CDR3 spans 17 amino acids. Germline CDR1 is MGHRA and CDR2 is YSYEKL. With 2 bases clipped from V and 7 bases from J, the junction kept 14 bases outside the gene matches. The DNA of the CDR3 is TGCGCCAGCAGCCAACGGATGTTACAGGGGCCGCGCCAGCCCCAGCATTTT. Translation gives CASSQRMLQGPRQPQHF.

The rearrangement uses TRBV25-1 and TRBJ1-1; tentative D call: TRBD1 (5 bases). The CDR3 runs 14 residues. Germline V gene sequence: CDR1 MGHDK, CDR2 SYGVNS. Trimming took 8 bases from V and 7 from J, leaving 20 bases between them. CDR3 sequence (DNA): TGTGCCAGCCGAAGTGGCGCGGGGGGAGGTGAAGCTTTCTTT. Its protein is CASRSGAGGGEAFF. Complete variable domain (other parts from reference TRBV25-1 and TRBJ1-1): EADIYQTPRYLVIGTGKKITLECSQTMGHDKMYWYQQDPGMELHLIHYSYGVNSTEKGDLSSESTVSRIRTEHFPLTLESARPSHTSQYLCASRSGAGGGEAFFGQGTRLTVV.

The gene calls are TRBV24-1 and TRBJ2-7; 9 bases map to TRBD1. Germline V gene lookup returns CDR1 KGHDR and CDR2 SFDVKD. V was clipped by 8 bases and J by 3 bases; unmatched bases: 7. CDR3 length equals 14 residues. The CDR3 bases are TGTGCCACCAATATGAGGGACAGGGTCTACGAGCAGTACTTC. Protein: CATNMRDRVYEQYF.